This paragraph covers one T cell receptor beta chain sequence. The antigen is not known. These data are taken from a study of T cells in narcolepsy. Study overall: Patients with NT1 or NT2 and healthy control donors were enrolled.

CDR1 and CDR2 (germline): SGHAT, FQDESV (reference sequence). There are 13 residues in the CDR3. The V and J ends lost 1 base and 7 bases respectively, with 10 bases between them. General study findings and limits: HCRT-specific and TRIB2-specific autoreactive clonotypes appeared among same-patient CSF and blood CD4+ clonotypes. Blood of same and different patients, but not healthy controls, reportedly held recurring autoreactive clonotypes.

TCRdb keeps only in-frame clones here, not all; method: immunoSEQ multiplex PCR. The sample has approximately 31,000 clones, about three quarters seen once. The receptor comes from a human donor with narcolepsy. Sequenced input: CD45RA- memory CD4+ T cells from PBMCs. This sequence joins TRBV11-1 and TRBJ1-1; D is ambiguous. The CDR3 DNA is TGTGCCAGCAGCTTAGATCGGCCCTATGAAGCTTTCTTT. It translates to CASSLDRPYEAFF.